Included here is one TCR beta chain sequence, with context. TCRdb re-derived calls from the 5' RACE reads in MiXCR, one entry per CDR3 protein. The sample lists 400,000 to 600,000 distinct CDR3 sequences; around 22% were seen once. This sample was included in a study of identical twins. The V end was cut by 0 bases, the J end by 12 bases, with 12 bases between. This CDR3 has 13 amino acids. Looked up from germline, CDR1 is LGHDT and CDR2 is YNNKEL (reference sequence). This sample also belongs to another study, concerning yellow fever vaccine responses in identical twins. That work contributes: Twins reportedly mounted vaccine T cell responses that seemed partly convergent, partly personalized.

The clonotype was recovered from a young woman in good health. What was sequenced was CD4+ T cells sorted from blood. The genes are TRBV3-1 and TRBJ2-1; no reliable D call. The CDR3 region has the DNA TGTGCCAGCAGCCAAGATCTACGCTTAGGGCAGTTCTTC. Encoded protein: CASSQDLRLGQFF.